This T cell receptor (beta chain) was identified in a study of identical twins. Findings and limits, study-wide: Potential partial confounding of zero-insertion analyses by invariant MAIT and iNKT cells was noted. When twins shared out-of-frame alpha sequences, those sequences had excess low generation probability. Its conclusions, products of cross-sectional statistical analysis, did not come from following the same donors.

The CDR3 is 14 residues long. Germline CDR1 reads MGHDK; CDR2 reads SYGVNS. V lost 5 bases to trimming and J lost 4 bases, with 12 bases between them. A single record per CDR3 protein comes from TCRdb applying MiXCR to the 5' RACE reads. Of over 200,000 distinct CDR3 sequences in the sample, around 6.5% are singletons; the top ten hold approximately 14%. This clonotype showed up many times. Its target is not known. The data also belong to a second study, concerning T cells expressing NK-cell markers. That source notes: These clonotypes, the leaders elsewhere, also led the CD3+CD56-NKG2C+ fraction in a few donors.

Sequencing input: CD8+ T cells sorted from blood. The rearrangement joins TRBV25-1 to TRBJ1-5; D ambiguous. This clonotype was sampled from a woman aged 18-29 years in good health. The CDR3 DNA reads TGTGCCAGCAGTAGGTGGGGTAGAAATCAGCCCCAGCATTTT. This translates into CASSRWGRNQPQHF. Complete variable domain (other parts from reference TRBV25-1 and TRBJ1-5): EADIYQTPRYLVIGTGKKITLECSQTMGHDKMYWYQQDPGMELHLIHYSYGVNSTEKGDLSSESTVSRIRTEHFPLTLESARPSHTSQYLCASSRWGRNQPQHFGDGTRLSIL.